Sequencing of this T cell receptor beta chain was carried out in a study of neurological immune-mediated disorders. This clonotype came up many times. Its antigen is as yet unknown. The study built unsorted libraries from 2 million PBMCs kept at -80 C. The making of cDNA relied on 5'RACE with 10-nucleotide random UMIs. TCRdb fed the 5' RACE reads into MiXCR, producing one record per CDR3 protein. The table has 90,000 to 100,000 distinct CDR3 sequences, 3.5% seen once; the top ten hold 5% to 6.5%. Broader study findings: HTLV-1-associated myelopathy showed the most TCR clonal expansion; multiple sclerosis the least, below healthy controls. When the repertoires were grouped phylogenetically, those of 18 of the 34 multiple sclerosis patients came together in a single cluster of related CDR3 sequences, which points to a possible repertoire-level signature.

The germline V gene encodes CDR1 SGHRS and CDR2 YFSETQ. The junction had 6 bases not matched to a gene; V was cut back by 2 bases and J by 3 bases. This CDR3 contains 16 residues. The sample comprised PBMCs. This sequence was found in a woman younger than 30 with multiple sclerosis. The chain couples TRBV5-1 to TRBJ2-3; TRBD1 matches at 10 bases. DNA of the CDR3: TGCGCCAGCAGCTTCTCCGGGACAGGGGCAACAGATACGCAGTATTTT. Translation: CASSFSGTGATDTQYF. Looking up the rest from reference TRBV5-1 and TRBJ2-3 gives the full variable domain: KAGVTQTPRYLIKTRGQQVTLSCSPISGHRSVSWYQQTPGQGLQFLFEYFSETQRNKGNFPGRFSGRQFSNSRSEMNVSTLELGDSALYLCASSFSGTGATDTQYFGPGTRLTVL.